This T cell receptor beta chain stems from a study of blood T cell repertoires in COVID-19. Study context: Material from acute and convalescent COVID-19 was sourced from the United States, Italy and Spain. T cells, B-cell-depleted T cells, or PBMCs supplied cDNA or gDNA.

Membership in each cohort depended on participant-reported clinical history. In the source study's methods: Estimates of nucleated cell counts were drawn from the amplification of reference gene primers. Repertoires were generated with immunoSEQ multiplex PCR, while TCRdb's copy carries only in-frame clones and drops some. That table gives V, J and clone size, and the DNA gave D and trimming. The sample has some 400,000 clones, just under 90% seen once. The receptor comes from a woman between 25 and 40 years old who had recovered from COVID-19. The sequenced sample was PBMCs or T cells enriched from blood (not recorded which).

The CDR3 DNA reads as TGTGCCAGCAGTGAAGGTGGGGGGACAGGGGGTACCGGGGAGCTGTTTTTT. It specifies CASSEGGGTGGTGELFF. The chain has TRBV6-1 and TRBJ2-2; 11 bases line up with TRBD1. The CDR3 covers 17 residues. V lost 1 base and J lost 5; bases outside the gene matches: 6. CDR1 is MNHNS and CDR2 is SASEGT in the germline V gene.